The next 12 T cell receptor beta chains were all read from a single sample in a study of OX40 agonist ivuxolimab in advanced cancers. Generated by immunoSEQ multiplex PCR, the TCRdb table keeps only in-frame clones and is missing some. The sample has roughly 7,700 clones, around 75% seen once. Sequencing was performed on CD4+ or CD8+ T cells sorted from blood, taken in a trial of the OX40 agonist ivuxolimab. The source is an adult with an advanced solid tumor such as melanoma, head and neck, liver or kidney cancer.

V gene TRBV7-2 combines with J gene TRBJ2-2, with D perhaps being TRBD1 or TRBD2 (6 bases each). The CDR3 covers 15 residues. Germline CDR1 and CDR2: SGHTA and FQGNSA. Between the trimmed V and J ends, which lost 6 bases and 6 bases, there was a span of 17 bases. The CDR3 nucleotides are TGTGCCAGCAGAAAGGGGGGCGCCTCGTCCGGGGAGCTGTTTTTT. Encoded protein: CASRKGGASSGELFF. The full variable domain, rest sourced from reference TRBV7-2 and TRBJ2-2, is GAGVSQSPSNKVTEKGKDVELRCDPISGHTALYWYRQSLGQGLEFLIYFQGNSAPDKSGLPSDRFSAERTGGSVSTLTIQRTQQEDSAVYLCASRKGGASSGELFFGEGSRLTVL.

The V and J genes are TRBV18 and TRBJ2-7; D may be TRBD1 (6 bases). Germline V gene data show CDR1 as KGHSH and CDR2 as LQKENI. Trimming pared 5 bases from V and 1 base from J, leaving 6 bases between. This CDR3 is 12 amino acids long. The CDR3 region has the DNA TGTGCCAGCTCAAGGGGGTCCTACGAGCAGTACTTC. This encodes CASSRGSYEQYF.

V gene TRBV7-3 combines with J gene TRBJ2-7, with TRBD2 identical over 15 bases. This CDR3 spans 14 amino acids. Trimming took 4 bases from V and 9 from J; bases not matched to a gene: 4. Germline V CDR1 and CDR2: SGHTA, FQGTGA. CDR3 DNA: TGTGCCAGCAGCTCAGGACTAGCGGGAGGGGTGCAGTACTTC. Protein: CASSSGLAGGVQYF. Filled out from reference TRBV7-3 and TRBJ2-7, the complete variable domain reads GAGVSQTPSNKVTEKGKYVELRCDPISGHTALYWYRQSLGQGPEFLIYFQGTGAADDSGLPNDRFFAVRPEGSVSTLKIQRTERGDSAVYLCASSSGLAGGVQYFGPGTRLTVT.

This chain connects TRBV25-1 to TRBJ2-1, with TRBD2 matching 13 bases. The CDR3 contains 16 residues. CDR1 MGHDK and CDR2 SYGVNS come from the germline V gene. Trimming at V came to 1 base and at J to 9 bases, leaving 6 bases not matched to a gene. The CDR3 nucleotides read TGTGCCAGCAGTGAATTCACTAGCGGGAGGGCCTTTGAGCAGTTCTTC. Amino acid sequence: CASSEFTSGRAFEQFF. The variable domain in full, completed from reference TRBV25-1 and TRBJ2-1, reads EADIYQTPRYLVIGTGKKITLECSQTMGHDKMYWYQQDPGMELHLIHYSYGVNSTEKGDLSSESTVSRIRTEHFPLTLESARPSHTSQYLCASSEFTSGRAFEQFFGPGTRLTVL.

The CDR3 loop reads CASSSYRDTQYF. The CDR3 region has the DNA TGTGCCAGCAGCTCGTACAGAGATACGCAGTATTTT. The rearrangement links TRBV7-9 to TRBJ2-3; D is unresolved. Germline-derived CDR1 and CDR2 are SEHNR and FQNEAQ (reference sequence). The CDR3 extends over 12 amino acids. The V end was cut by 4 bases, the J end by 5 bases, with 7 bases between.

This chain connects TRBV5-3 to TRBJ1-2; no reliable D call. TRBV5-3 is annotated as an ORF whose role is uncertain. CDR3 length equals 12 residues. With 2 bases removed from V and 4 bases from J, the gap between germline ends came to 6 bases. Here the CDR3 reads CARSFIGYGYTF. Written as DNA, the CDR3 is TGTGCCAGAAGCTTTATTGGCTATGGCTACACCTTC.

The rearrangement joins TRBV7-9 to TRBJ2-7; 9 bases align to TRBD1. Germline CDR1 is SEHNR and CDR2 is FQNEAQ (reference sequence). CDR3 size: 14 residues. After removal of 4 bases from V and 6 bases from J, the junction contained 7 bases not matched to a gene. The CDR3 bases are TGTGCCAGCAGCTCTACAGGGGGCCGAGTCGAGCAGTACTTC. Its protein product is CASSSTGGRVEQYF.

J is TRBJ2-5 and V is TRBV7-4, with TRBD1 matching 7 bases. Germline trimming cut 5 bases from V and 5 bases from J; bases unmatched to any gene: 17. This CDR3 region has 17 residues. The germline gives CDR1 SGHVT, CDR2 SQSDAQ. The CDR3 sequence: CASSAATGPGGRETQYF. The CDR3 DNA reads as TGTGCCAGCAGCGCAGCGACAGGGCCTGGCGGTAGGGAGACCCAGTACTTC. Looking up the rest from reference TRBV7-4 and TRBJ2-5 gives the full variable domain: GAGVSQSPRYKVAKRGRDVALRCDSISGHVTLYWYRQTLGQGSEVLTYSQSDAQRDKSGRPSGRFSAERPERSVSTLKIQRTEQGDSAVYLCASSAATGPGGRETQYFGPGTRLLVL.

The V and J genes are TRBV30 and TRBJ2-7; possibly TRBD1 for D (5 bases). The CDR3 extends over 16 amino acids. V was cut by 0 bases and J by 5 bases, with 20 bases left in between. The germline gives CDR1 GTSNPN, CDR2 SVGIG (reference sequence). The CDR3 spells CAWSVLTRKGLDEQYF. CDR3 sequence (DNA): TGTGCCTGGAGTGTCCTTACCCGCAAGGGGTTGGACGAGCAGTACTTC.

The V gene is TRBV4-1, the J gene TRBJ2-1; D is unresolved. The V gene lost 1 base and the J gene lost 5 bases, with 9 bases spanning the gap. This CDR3 comprises 14 residues. Germline lookup yields CDR1 MGHRA and CDR2 YSYEKL. CDR3 nucleotide sequence: TGCGCCAGCAGCCAAGTGGAGTTCAACAATGAGCAGTTCTTC. It encodes CASSQVEFNNEQFF.

The chain recombines TRBV6-5 with TRBJ1-4; a weak D match, TRBD1 (6 bases). CDR1 and CDR2 (germline): MNHEY, SVGAGI. Trimming took off 6 bases at V and 2 bases at J, with 13 bases between the two ends. The CDR3 extends over 15 amino acids. Written as DNA, the CDR3 is TGTGCCAGCAGACGCCAGGGGCGGACTAATGAAAAACTGTTTTTT. Encoded protein: CASRRQGRTNEKLFF.

The chain links TRBV9 to TRBJ2-5, with D perhaps matching TRBD1 (6 bases). V shed 2 bases and J shed 3 bases, with 20 bases lying between them. This CDR3 spans 17 amino acids. Per the germline V gene, CDR1 is SGDLS and CDR2 is YYNGEE. The CDR3 loop is CASSVLITGTQKETQYF. DNA for the CDR3: TGTGCCAGCAGCGTCCTAATAACCGGGACACAGAAAGAGACCCAGTACTTC.